The clone carrying this T cell receptor beta chain was counted a single time. Sequenced by immunoSEQ multiplex PCR; TCRdb stores in-frame clones only, minus some. The table records roughly 41,000 clones, roughly 94% of them present only once. The entry originates in a study of control samples from healthy donors and cancer patients. The CDR3 contains 14 residues. CDR1 SEHNR and CDR2 FQNEAQ come from the germline V gene (reference sequence). The sample taken for sequencing was blood. This sequence originates from a man aged 55 to 69 in good health. The rearrangement links TRBV7-9 to TRBJ2-7, with D possibly matching TRBD1 (6 bases). The closer fit of TRBJ2-5 to the DNA end suggests the J call may be wrong. CDR3 sequence (DNA): TGTGCCAGCAGCTCTCCGACAGGAGGAGAGACCCAGTACTTC. This sequence encodes CASSSPTGGETQYF.